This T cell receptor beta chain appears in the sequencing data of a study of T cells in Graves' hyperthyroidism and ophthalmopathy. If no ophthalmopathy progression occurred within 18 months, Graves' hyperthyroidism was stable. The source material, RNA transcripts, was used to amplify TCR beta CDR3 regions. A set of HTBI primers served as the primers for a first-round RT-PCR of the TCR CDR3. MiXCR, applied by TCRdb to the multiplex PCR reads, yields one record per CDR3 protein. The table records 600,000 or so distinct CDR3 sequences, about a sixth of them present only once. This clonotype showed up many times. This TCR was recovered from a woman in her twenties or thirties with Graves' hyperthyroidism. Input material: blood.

The CDR3 here is CASNPQGNYGYTF. CDR3 coding DNA: TGTGCCAGCAACCCACAGGGGAACTATGGCTACACCTTC. The rearrangement joins TRBV28 to TRBJ1-2, with 7 bases identical to TRBD1. In germline, CDR1 is MDHEN, CDR2 SYDVKM. V lost 7 bases and J lost 2; bases outside the gene matches: 4. The length of the CDR3 is 13 residues.